This TCR beta chain was recovered during a study of PD-L1 blockade in urothelial cancer. By sample share, this clone is medium-sized. Germline assignment: CDR1 MNHGY and CDR2 SAAAGT. V was cut by 2 bases and J by 0 bases, with 7 bases left in between. The CDR3 is 14 amino acids. Clones were read by immunoSEQ multiplex PCR, and TCRdb kept only the in-frame ones, dropping some. In the table there are approximately 820 clones, roughly a third of which are singletons. The rearrangement joins TRBV6-8 to TRBJ1-1; D uncertain. Here the sequenced sample was tumor tissue, taken before atezolizumab (anti-PD-L1) treatment. This receptor was obtained from a man in his fifties with urothelial cancer. The CDR3: CASSYGVLNTEAFF. The CDR3 nucleotides read TGTGCCAGCAGTTACGGTGTCCTGAACACTGAAGCTTTCTTT.